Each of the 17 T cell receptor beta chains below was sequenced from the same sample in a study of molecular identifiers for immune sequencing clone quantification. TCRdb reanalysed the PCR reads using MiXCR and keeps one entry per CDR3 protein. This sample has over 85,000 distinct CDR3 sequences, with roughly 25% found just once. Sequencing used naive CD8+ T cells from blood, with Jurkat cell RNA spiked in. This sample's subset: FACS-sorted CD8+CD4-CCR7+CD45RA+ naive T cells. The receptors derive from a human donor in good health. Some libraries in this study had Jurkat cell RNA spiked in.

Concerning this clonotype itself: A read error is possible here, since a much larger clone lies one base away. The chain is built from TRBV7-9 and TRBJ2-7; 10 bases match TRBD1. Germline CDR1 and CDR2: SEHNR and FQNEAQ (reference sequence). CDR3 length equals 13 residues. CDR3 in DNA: TGTGCCAGCACTGGGACAGGGGTGTACGGGCAGTACTTC. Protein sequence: CASTGTGVYGQYF.

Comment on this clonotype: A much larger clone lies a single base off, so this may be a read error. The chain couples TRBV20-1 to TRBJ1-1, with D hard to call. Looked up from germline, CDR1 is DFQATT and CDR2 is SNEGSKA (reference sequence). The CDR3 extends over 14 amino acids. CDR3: CNARPKGLNTEAFF. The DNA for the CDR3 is TGCAATGCTAGACCAAAGGGCCTTAACACTGAAGCTTTCTTT.

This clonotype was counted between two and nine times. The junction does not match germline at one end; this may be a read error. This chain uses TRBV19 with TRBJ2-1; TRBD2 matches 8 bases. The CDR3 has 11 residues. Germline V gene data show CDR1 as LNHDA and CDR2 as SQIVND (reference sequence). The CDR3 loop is CASTQSGSNIF. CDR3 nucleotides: TGTGCCAGTACCCAAAGCGGGAGCAATATCTTC. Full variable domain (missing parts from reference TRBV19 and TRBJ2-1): DGGITQSPKYLFRKEGQNVTLSCEQNLNHDAMYWYRQDPGQGLRLIYYSQIVNDFQKGDIAEGYSVSREKKESFPLTVTSAQKNPTAFYLCASTQSGSNIFGPGTRLTVL.

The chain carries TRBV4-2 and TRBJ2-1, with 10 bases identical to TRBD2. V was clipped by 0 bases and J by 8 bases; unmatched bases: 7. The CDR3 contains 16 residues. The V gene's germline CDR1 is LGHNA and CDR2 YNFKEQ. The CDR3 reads CASSQEGQRGGDEQFF. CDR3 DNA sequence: TGTGCCAGCAGCCAAGAAGGCCAGCGGGGGGGCGATGAGCAGTTCTTC.

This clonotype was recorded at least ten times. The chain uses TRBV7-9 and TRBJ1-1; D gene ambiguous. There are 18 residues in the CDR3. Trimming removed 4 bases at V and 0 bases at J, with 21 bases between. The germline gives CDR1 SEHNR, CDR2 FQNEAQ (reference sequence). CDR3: CASSYRTTEHFMNTEAFF. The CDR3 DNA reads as TGTGCCAGCAGCTATCGGACGACCGAGCACTTCATGAACACTGAAGCTTTCTTT.

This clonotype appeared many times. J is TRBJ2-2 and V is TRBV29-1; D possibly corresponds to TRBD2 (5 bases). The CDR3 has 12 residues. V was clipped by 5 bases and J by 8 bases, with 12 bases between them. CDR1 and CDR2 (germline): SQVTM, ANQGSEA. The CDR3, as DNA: TGCAGCGTTATGAGGGTATCGGGGGAGCTGTTTTTT. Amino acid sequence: CSVMRVSGELFF.

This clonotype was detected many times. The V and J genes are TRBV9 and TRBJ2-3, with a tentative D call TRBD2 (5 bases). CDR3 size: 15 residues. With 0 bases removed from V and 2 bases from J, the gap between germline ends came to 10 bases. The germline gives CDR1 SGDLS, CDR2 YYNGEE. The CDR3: CASSVGEDYTDTQYF. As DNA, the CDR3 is TGTGCCAGCAGCGTAGGAGAAGACTACACAGATACGCAGTATTTT.

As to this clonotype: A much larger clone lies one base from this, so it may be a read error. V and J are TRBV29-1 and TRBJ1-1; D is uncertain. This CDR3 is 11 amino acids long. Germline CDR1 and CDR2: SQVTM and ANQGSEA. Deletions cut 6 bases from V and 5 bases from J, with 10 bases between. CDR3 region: CSVSGQTEAFF. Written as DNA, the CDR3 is TGCAGCGTGTCGGGCCAGACTGAAGCTTTCTTT.

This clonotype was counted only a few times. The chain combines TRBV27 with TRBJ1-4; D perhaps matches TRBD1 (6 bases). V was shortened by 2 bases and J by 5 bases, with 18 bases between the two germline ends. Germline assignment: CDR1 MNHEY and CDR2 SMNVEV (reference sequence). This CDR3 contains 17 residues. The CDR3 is CASSLGGRVGSNEKLFF. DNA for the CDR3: TGTGCCAGCAGTTTAGGGGGCAGGGTGGGGTCAAATGAAAAACTGTTTTTT.

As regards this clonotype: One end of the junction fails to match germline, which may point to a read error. Written as DNA, the CDR3 is TGTGCCCGCAGTGAGGGACAGAGAATTACAGATACGCAGTATTTT. It codes for CARSEGQRITDTQYF. J is TRBJ2-3 and V is TRBV6-2 or TRBV6-3; 7 nucleotides agree with TRBD1. Germline V CDR1 and CDR2: MNHEY, SVGEGT. CDR3 length: 15 amino acids.

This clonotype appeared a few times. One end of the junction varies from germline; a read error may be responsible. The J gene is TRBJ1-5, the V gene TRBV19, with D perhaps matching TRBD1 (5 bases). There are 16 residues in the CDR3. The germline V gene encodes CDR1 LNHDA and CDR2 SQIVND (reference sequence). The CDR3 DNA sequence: TGTGCCAGTAGTAGCGGTGGGGGGAGTAGCAATCGGCCCCAGCATTTT. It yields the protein CASSSGGGSSNRPQHF.

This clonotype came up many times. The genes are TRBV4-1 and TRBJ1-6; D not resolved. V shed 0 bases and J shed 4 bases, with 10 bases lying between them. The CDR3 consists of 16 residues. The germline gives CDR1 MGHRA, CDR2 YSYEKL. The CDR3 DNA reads TGCGCCAGCAGCCAAGACAGTAAAATTTATAATTCACCCCTCCACTTT. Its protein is CASSQDSKIYNSPLHF.

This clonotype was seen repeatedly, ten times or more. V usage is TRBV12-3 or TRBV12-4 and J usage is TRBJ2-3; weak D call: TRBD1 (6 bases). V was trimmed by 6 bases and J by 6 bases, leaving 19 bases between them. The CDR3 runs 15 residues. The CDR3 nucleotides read TGTGCCAGCAGGCCAGGGGATAGCTTTAGGGATACGCAGTATTTT. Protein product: CASRPGDSFRDTQYF.

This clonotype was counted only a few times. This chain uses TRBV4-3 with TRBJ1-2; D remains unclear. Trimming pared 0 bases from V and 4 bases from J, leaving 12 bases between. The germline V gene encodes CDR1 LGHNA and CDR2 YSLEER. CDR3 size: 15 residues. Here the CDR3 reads CASSQEVGQTYGYTF. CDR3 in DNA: TGCGCCAGCAGCCAAGAAGTTGGGCAGACCTATGGCTACACCTTC.

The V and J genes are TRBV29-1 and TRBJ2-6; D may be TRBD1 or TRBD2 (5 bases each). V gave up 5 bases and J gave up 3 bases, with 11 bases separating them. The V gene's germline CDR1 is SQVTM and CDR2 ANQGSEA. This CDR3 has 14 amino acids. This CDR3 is CSVNQGDGANVLTF. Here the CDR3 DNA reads TGCAGCGTTAATCAGGGAGATGGGGCCAACGTCCTGACTTTC.

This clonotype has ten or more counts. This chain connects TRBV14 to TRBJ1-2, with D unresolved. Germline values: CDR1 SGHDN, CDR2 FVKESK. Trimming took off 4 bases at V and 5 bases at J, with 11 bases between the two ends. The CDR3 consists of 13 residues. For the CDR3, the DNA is TGTGCCAGCAGCCCAACACGGGTTTATGGCTACACCTTC. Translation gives CASSPTRVYGYTF.

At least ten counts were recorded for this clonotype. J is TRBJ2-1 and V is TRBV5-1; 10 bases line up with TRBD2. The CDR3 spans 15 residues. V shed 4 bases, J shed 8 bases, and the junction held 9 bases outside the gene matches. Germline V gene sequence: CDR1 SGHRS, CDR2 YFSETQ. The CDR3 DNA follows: TGCGCCAGCAGCCCAAGCGGGAGGGCCGTCGATGAGCAGTTCTTC. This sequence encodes CASSPSGRAVDEQFF.